This T cell receptor (beta chain) appears in the sequencing data of a study of T cells after yellow fever vaccination. Study-level points and caveats: A minor fraction of clonotypes spanned both CD4 and CD8 compartments. The study re-detected most primary-vaccination clones after the booster (96% CD4, roughly 88% CD8). FACS-sorted repertoires could harbor abundant contaminating bulk-population clonotypes.

This clonotype was picked up many times. CDR3 size: 15 residues. Germline V gene sequence: CDR1 LNHNV, CDR2 YYDKDF (reference sequence). Trimming took 11 bases from V and 3 from J, leaving 20 bases between them. In TCRdb, the 5' RACE reads were re-called with MiXCR into one record per CDR3 protein. The sample holds approximately 4,300 distinct CDR3 sequences, over 3% seen once. The clonotype was recovered from a man younger than 40 who received the YFV17D yellow fever vaccine. The sequenced sample was PBMCs, either bulk or a sorted T-cell subset (CD4+, CD8+, memory, or dextramer-sorted; not recorded which), obtained 15 days after the yellow fever booster vaccination. The chain joins TRBV15 to TRBJ1-5; tentatively, D is TRBD1 (5 bases). Written as DNA, the CDR3 is TGTGCCTTCCCTTGCCGGGACTTCCCCAATCAGCCCCAGCATTTT. This sequence encodes CAFPCRDFPNQPQHF.